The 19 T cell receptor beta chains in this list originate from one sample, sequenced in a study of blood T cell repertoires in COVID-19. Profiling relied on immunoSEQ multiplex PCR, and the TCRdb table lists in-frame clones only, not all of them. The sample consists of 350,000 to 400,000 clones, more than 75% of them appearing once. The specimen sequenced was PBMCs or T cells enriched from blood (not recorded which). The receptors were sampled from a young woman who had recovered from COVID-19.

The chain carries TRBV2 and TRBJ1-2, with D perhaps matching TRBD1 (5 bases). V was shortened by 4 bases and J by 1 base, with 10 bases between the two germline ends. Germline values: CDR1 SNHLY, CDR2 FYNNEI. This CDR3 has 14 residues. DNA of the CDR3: TGTGCCAGCAGTGTAACAGGCTATAACTATGGCTACACCTTC. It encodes CASSVTGYNYGYTF.

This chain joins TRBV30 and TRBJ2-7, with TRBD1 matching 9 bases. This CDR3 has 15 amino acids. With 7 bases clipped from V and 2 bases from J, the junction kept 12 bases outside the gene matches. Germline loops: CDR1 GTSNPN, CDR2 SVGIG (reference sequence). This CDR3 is CAYNHNRGRPYEQYF. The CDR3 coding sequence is TGTGCCTACAACCATAACAGGGGGCGACCCTACGAGCAGTACTTC.

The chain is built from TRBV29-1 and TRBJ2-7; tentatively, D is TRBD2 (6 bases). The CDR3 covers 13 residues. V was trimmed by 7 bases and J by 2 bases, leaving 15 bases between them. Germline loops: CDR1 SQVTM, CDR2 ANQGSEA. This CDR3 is CSAARGEAYEQYF. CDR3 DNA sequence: TGCAGCGCCGCCCGAGGGGAGGCCTACGAGCAGTACTTC.

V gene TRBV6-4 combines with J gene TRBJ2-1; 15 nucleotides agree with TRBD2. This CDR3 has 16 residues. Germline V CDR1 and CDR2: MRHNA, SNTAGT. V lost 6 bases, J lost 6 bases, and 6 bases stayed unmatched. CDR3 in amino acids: CASSLGTSGGTNEQFF. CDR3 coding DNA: TGTGCCAGCAGCCTCGGGACTAGCGGGGGGACCAATGAGCAGTTCTTC.

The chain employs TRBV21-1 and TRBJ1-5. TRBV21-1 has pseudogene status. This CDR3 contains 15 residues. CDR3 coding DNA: TGTGCCAGCAGCAAATTTCTCCAGCTAGGTCAGCCCCAGCATTTT. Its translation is CASSKFLQLGQPQHF.

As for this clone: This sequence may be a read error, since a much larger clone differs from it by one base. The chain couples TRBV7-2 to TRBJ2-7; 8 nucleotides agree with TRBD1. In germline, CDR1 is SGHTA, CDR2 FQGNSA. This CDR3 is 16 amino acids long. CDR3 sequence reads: CVSSKGPDRVSYEQYF. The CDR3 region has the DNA TGTGTCAGCAGCAAAGGGCCGGACAGGGTTTCCTACGAGCAGTACTTC.

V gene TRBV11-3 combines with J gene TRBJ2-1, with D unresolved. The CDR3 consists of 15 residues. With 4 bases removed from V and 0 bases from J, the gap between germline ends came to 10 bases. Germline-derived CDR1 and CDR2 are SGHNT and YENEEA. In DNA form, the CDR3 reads TGTGCCAGCAGCTCCACATGGAGCTCCTACAATGAGCAGTTCTTC. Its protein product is CASSSTWSSYNEQFF.

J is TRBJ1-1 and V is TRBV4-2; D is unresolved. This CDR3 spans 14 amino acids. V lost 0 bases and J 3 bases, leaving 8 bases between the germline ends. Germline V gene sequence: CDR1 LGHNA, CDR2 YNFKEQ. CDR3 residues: CASSQDATDTEAFF. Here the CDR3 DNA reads TGTGCCAGCAGCCAAGATGCCACAGACACTGAAGCTTTCTTT.

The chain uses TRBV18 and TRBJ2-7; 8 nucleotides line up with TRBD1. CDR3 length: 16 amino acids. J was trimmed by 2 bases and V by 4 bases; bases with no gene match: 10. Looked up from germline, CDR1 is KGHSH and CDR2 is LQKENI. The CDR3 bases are TGTGCCAGCTCACTCACGTCGGGACAGGTACCCTACGAGCAGTACTTC. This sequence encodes CASSLTSGQVPYEQYF.

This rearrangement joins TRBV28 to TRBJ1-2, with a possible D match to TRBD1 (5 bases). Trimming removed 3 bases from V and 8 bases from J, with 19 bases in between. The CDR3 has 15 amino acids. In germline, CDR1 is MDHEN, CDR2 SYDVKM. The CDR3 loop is CASSFPGLLMGGYTF. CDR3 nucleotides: TGTGCCAGCAGTTTTCCGGGACTTCTGATGGGGGGCTACACCTTC.

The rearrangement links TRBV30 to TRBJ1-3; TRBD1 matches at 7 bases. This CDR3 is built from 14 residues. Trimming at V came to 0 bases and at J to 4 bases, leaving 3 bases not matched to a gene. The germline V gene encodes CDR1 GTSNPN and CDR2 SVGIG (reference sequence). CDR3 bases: TGTGCCTGGAGTGTAGGGGGCGCAGGAAACACCATATATTTT. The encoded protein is CAWSVGGAGNTIYF.

The CDR3, as DNA: TGTGCCGGGGAGGGGGGGAAAGAGACCCAGTACTTC. This codes for CAGEGGKETQYF. The chain has TRBV7-2 and TRBJ2-5; D may be TRBD2 (7 bases). Deletions cut 11 bases from V and 3 bases from J, with 13 bases between. Germline V gene sequence: CDR1 SGHTA, CDR2 FQGNSA. The CDR3 totals 12 residues.

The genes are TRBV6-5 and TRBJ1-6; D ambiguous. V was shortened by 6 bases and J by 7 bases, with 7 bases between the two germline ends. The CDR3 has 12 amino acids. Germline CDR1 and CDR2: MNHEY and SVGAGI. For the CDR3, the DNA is TGTGCCAGCAGCCGCAGAAATTCACCCCTCCACTTT. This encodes CASSRRNSPLHF.

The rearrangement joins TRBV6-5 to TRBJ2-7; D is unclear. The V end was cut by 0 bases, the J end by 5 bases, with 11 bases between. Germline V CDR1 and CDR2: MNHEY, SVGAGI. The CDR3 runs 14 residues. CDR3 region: CASSYSASSNEQYF. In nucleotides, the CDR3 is TGTGCCAGCAGTTACTCGGCCAGTTCCAACGAGCAGTACTTC.

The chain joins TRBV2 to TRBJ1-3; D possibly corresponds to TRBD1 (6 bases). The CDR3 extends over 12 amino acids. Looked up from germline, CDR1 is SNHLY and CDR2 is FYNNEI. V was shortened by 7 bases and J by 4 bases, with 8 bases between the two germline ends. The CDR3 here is CASKGEGNTIYF. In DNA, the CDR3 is TGTGCCAGCAAGGGGGAAGGAAACACCATATATTTT. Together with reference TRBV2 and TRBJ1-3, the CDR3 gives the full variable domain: EPEVTQTPSHQVTQMGQEVILRCVPISNHLYFYWYRQILGQKVEFLVSFYNNEISEKSEIFDDQFSVERPDGSNFTLKIRSTKLEDSAMYFCASKGEGNTIYFGEGSWLTVV.

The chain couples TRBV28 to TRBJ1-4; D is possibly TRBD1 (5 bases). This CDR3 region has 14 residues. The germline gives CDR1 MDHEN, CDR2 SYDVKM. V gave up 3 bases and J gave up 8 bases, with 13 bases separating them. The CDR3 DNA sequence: TGTGCCAGCAGTTTGAGGAGGGGTAGGGAAAAACTGTTTTTT. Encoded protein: CASSLRRGREKLFF.

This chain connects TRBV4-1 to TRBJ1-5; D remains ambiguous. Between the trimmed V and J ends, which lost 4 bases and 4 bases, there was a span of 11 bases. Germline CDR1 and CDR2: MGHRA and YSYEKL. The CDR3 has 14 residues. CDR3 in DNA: TGCGCCAGCAGCCCAATAGGGAGGAATCAGCCCCAGCATTTT. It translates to CASSPIGRNQPQHF.

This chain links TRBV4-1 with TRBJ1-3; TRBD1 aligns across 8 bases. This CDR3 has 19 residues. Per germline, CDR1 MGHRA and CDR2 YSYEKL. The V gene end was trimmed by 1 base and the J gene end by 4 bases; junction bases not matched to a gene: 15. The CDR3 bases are TGCGCCAGCAGCCAAGTCCTGTGGACAGGGTGCGACCCCGGAAACACCATATATTTT. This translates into CASSQVLWTGCDPGNTIYF.

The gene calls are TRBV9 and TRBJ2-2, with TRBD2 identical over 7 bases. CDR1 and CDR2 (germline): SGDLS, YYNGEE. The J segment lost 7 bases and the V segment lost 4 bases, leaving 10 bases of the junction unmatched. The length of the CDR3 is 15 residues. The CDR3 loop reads CASSPYGGKGGELFF. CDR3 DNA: TGTGCCAGCAGCCCCTACGGGGGGAAGGGCGGGGAGCTGTTTTTT.